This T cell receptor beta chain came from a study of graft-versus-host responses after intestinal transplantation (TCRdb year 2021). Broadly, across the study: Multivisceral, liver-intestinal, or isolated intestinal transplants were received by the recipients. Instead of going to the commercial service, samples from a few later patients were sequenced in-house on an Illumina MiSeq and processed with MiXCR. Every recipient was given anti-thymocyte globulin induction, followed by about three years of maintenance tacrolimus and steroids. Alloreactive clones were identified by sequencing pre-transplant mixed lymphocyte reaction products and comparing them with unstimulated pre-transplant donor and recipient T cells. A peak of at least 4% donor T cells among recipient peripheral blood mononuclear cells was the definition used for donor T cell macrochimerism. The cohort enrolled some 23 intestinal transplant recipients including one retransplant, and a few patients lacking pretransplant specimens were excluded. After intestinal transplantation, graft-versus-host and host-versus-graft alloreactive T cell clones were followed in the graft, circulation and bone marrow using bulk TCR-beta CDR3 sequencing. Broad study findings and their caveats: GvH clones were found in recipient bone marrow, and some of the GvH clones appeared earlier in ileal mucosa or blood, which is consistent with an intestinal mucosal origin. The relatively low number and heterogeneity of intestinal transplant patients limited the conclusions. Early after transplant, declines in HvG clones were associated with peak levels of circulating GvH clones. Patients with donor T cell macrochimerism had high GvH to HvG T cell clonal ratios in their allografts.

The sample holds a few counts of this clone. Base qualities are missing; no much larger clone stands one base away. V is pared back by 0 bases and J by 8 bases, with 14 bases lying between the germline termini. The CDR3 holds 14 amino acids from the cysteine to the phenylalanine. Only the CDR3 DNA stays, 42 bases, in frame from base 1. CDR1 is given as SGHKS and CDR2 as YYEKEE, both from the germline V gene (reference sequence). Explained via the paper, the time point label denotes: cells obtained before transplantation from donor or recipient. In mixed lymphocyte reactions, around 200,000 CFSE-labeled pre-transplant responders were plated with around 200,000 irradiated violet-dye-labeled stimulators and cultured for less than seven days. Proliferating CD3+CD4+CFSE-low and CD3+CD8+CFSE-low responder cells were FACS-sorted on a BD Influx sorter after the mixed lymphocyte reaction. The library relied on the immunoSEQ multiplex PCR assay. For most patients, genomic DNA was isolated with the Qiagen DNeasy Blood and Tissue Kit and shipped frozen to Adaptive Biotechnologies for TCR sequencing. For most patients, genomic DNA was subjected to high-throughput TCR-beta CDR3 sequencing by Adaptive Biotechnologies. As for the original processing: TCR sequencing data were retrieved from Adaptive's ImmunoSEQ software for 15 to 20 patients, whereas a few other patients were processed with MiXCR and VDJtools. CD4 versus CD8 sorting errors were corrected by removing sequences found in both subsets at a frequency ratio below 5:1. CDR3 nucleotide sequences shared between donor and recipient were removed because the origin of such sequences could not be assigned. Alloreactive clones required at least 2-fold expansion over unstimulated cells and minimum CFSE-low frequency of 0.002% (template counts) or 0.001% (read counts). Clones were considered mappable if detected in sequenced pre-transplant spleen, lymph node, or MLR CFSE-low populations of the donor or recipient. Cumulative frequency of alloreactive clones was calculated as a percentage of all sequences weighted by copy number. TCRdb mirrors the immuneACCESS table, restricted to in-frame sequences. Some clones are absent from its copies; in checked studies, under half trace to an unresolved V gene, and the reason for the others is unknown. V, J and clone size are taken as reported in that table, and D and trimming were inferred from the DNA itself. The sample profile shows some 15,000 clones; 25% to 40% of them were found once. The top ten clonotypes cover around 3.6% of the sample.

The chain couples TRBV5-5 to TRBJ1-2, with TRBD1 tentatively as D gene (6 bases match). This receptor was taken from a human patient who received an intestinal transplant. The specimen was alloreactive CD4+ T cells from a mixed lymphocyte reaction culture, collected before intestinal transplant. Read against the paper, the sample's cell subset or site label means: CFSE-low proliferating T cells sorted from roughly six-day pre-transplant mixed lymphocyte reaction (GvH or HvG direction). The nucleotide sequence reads TGTGCCAGCAGCTTGGCCGGCGGTCAGGGGGGCTACACCTTC. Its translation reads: CASSLAGGQGGYTF. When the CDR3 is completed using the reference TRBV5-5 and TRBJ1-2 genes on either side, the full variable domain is DAGVTQSPTHLIKTRGQQVTLRCSPISGHKSVSWYQQVLGQGPQFIFQYYEKEERGRGNFPDRFSARQFPNYSSELNVNALLLGDSALYLCASSLAGGQGGYTFGSGTRLTVV.